The 9 T cell receptor beta chains presented below share a single source sample, sequenced in a study of B cell selection in AIRE deficiency. Sorting defined conventional CD4 T cells as CD4+CD127+. Using immunoSEQ multiplex PCR, the repertoire was profiled, and TCRdb retains in-frame clones only, with some absent. This sample yields around 23,000 clones, of which around 95% are seen a single time; 0.2% to 0.3% belongs to the top ten. Sequencing was carried out using CD4+CD127+ conventional T cells sorted from PBMCs. All receptors derive from a human donor in good health.

CDR3 nucleotide sequence: TGTGCCAGCAGTCGGCGCGGGAGAGGCAATGAGCAGTTCTTC. It translates to CASSRRGRGNEQFF. The V gene is TRBV2, the J gene TRBJ2-1; 7 bases align to TRBD2. CDR3 length equals 14 residues. V gave up 5 bases and J gave up 6 bases; unmatched junction bases: 7. The germline V gene has CDR1 SNHLY and CDR2 FYNNEI.

The rearrangement joins TRBV4-1 to TRBJ2-2, with TRBD2 identical over 7 bases. The germline V gene encodes CDR1 MGHRA and CDR2 YSYEKL. The CDR3 runs to 15 residues. The V and J ends lost 4 bases and 0 bases, in that order; junction bases with no gene match: 2. CDR3 DNA sequence: TGCGCCAGCAGCCTCGGACTAGCGAACACCGGGGAGCTGTTTTTT. Amino acid sequence: CASSLGLANTGELFF.

The gene calls are TRBV5-4 and TRBJ2-1; 10 bases are a match to TRBD2. Trimming took 2 bases from V and 7 from J; bases not matched to a gene: 9. The CDR3 spans 16 residues. CDR1 and CDR2 (germline): SGHNT, YYREEE (reference sequence). CDR3 sequence (DNA): TGTGCCAGCAGCTTCCTAAGCGGGAGGGCCCGGAATGAGCAGTTCTTC. Its translation: CASSFLSGRARNEQFF. Filled out from reference TRBV5-4 and TRBJ2-1, the complete variable domain reads ETGVTQSPTHLIKTRGQQVTLRCSSQSGHNTVSWYQQALGQGPQFIFQYYREEENGRGNFPPRFSGLQFPNYSSELNVNALELDDSALYLCASSFLSGRARNEQFFGPGTRLTVL.

The chain recombines TRBV5-4 with TRBJ1-3, with D maybe TRBD1 (6 bases). Germline values: CDR1 SGHNT, CDR2 YYREEE (reference sequence). The CDR3 loop spans 14 amino acids. Between the trimmed V and J ends, which lost 4 bases and 2 bases, there was a span of 10 bases. The DNA for the CDR3 is TGTGCCAGCAGCCCCAACAGGGCTGGAAACACCATATATTTT. Protein: CASSPNRAGNTIYF.

The chain couples TRBV7-3 to TRBJ2-4; TRBD2 matches at 11 bases. J was trimmed by 0 bases and V by 5 bases; bases with no gene match: 12. CDR3 length equals 19 residues. Germline values: CDR1 SGHTA, CDR2 FQGTGA. The CDR3 DNA sequence: TGTGCCAGCAGCCCCCACCAGACTAGCGGGATCTTAGCCAAAAACATTCAGTACTTC. Translation gives CASSPHQTSGILAKNIQYF. Looking up the rest from reference TRBV7-3 and TRBJ2-4 gives the full variable domain: GAGVSQTPSNKVTEKGKYVELRCDPISGHTALYWYRQSLGQGPEFLIYFQGTGAADDSGLPNDRFFAVRPEGSVSTLKIQRTERGDSAVYLCASSPHQTSGILAKNIQYFGAGTRLSVL.

This rearrangement joins TRBV29-1 to TRBJ1-3; D remains ambiguous. The CDR3 spans 14 residues. Deletions cut 4 bases from V and 1 base from J, with 11 bases between. Germline V gives CDR1 SQVTM, CDR2 ANQGSEA. DNA for the CDR3: TGCAGCGTTGCCGGGTTCCGATCTGGAAACACCATATATTTT. Translated: CSVAGFRSGNTIYF.

The V gene is TRBV2, the J gene TRBJ1-1; D unresolved. The CDR3 is 11 amino acids. V was cut by 9 bases and J by 1 base, with 6 bases left in between. Germline CDR1 reads SNHLY; CDR2 reads FYNNEI. CDR3 sequence reads: CARRRNTEAFF. The CDR3 bases are TGTGCCAGGAGGAGGAACACTGAAGCTTTCTTT.

This chain uses TRBV11-2 with TRBJ2-7, with a tentative D call TRBD2 (6 bases). Looked up from germline, CDR1 is SGHAT and CDR2 is FQNNGV. The CDR3 has 16 amino acids. The V gene lost 0 bases and the J gene lost 4 bases, with 16 bases spanning the gap. CDR3 amino acids: CASSLEGGSRPYEQYF. The CDR3 DNA reads as TGTGCCAGCAGCTTAGAGGGGGGTTCTAGGCCTTACGAGCAGTACTTC.

Turning to this clone: Other DNA sequences from this sample encode an identical CDR3 as well. The chain recombines TRBV25-1 with TRBJ1-2; D possibly corresponds to TRBD1 (6 bases). Germline CDR1 reads MGHDK; CDR2 reads SYGVNS. The ends were cut back, 1 base at V and 5 bases at J, with 17 bases in the middle. This CDR3 contains 16 residues. The CDR3 loop is CASSEFGVRGRYGYTF. CDR3 coding DNA: TGTGCCAGCAGTGAATTTGGCGTCAGGGGCAGATATGGCTACACCTTC.